A single sample is the source of the 19 T cell receptor beta chains below, sequenced in a study of tumor-infiltrating lymphocytes in primary liver carcinoma. The source of the blood RNA was unsorted whole blood, and germline DNA was extracted as well. Making TCR beta cDNA involved around 500 ng total RNA and a constant-region primer. TCR beta libraries came from three nested multiplex PCR rounds using slightly modified ARM-PCR. TRBV1-TRBV30 forward primers paired with a C-beta reverse primer drove the first two PCR rounds, approximately 11 cycles each. TCRdb analysed the multiplex PCR reads with MiXCR anew, one entry per CDR3 protein. The table has 320,000 or so distinct CDR3 sequences, around three fifths seen once. Sequencing was carried out using peripheral blood. The origin of the receptors is a man aged 40-55 years with primary liver carcinoma and hepatitis B virus infection.

The chain is built from TRBV25-1 and TRBJ2-3; a possible D gene is TRBD2 (6 bases). The CDR3 totals 18 residues. The germline V gene has CDR1 MGHDK and CDR2 SYGVNS. Between the trimmed V and J ends, which lost 2 bases and 5 bases, there was a span of 23 bases. The CDR3 bases are TGTGCCAGCAGTGAAGAGAGTTGGGCGGGACTCTACGAAGATACGCAGTATTTT. It codes for CASSEESWAGLYEDTQYF.

Comments on this clonotype: A much larger clone is a single base away; this may be a read error. This is likely a read error, given that the CDR3 carries no conserved phenylalanine or tryptophan at its end. This rearrangement joins TRBV6-2 or TRBV6-3 to TRBJ2-7; TRBD1 aligns across 7 bases. Germline CDR1 reads MNHEY; CDR2 reads SVGEGT. Trimming at V came to 5 bases and at J to 0 bases, leaving 7 bases not matched to a gene. This CDR3 is 15 amino acids long. CDR3 nucleotides: TGTGCCAGCAGTCCCCGGACAGGATTCTCCTACGAGCAGTACCTC. Translated, it gives CASSPRTGFSYEQYL.

Regarding this clonotype: A read error may explain this, as a much larger clone is one base away. V and J are TRBV29-1 and TRBJ2-5; D gene ambiguous. CDR3 size: 14 residues. Germline CDR1 SQVTM, CDR2 ANQGSEA. V lost 4 bases, J lost 4 bases, and 16 bases lay in between. The CDR3 here is CSVVRPESLETQYF. The CDR3 DNA reads TGCAGCGTTGTACGTCCAGAATCCCTAGAGACCCAGTACTTC.

The chain uses TRBV6-2 or TRBV6-3 and TRBJ2-3; weak D call: TRBD1 (5 bases). TRBJ1-5 matches the DNA end more closely, so the J call is doubtful. The CDR3 covers 16 residues. The germline V gene encodes CDR1 MNHEY and CDR2 SVGEGT. The CDR3 region is CASSYPAGGPTDTQHF. CDR3 in DNA: TGTGCCAGCAGTTACCCAGCGGGAGGGCCGACAGATACGCAGCATTTT.

This clonotype was seen repeatedly, ten times or more. V is TRBV6-5 and J is TRBJ1-2, with a possible D match to TRBD1 (6 bases). V lost 6 bases, J lost 6 bases, and 20 bases lay in between. Per germline, CDR1 MNHEY and CDR2 SVGAGI. CDR3 length equals 15 residues. The CDR3 bases are TGTGCCAGCAGAGATGCTACCGGGACAAGAAATGGCTACACCTTC. The encoded protein is CASRDATGTRNGYTF.

In regard to this clonotype: A much larger clone is a single base away; this may be a read error. This sequence joins TRBV6-1 and TRBJ2-5; TRBD1 or TRBD2 may be the D gene (6 bases each). The CDR3 has 15 residues. Trimming removed 4 bases at V and 9 bases at J, with 21 bases between. Germline V lookup: CDR1 MNHNS, CDR2 SASEGT. This CDR3 is CASSGTAIKGEAQYF. CDR3 nucleotide sequence: TGTGCCAGCAGTGGGACAGCAATTAAGGGGGAGGCCCAGTACTTC.

The CDR3 spells CASSLMTGNSPLHF. The CDR3 nucleotides read TGTGCCAGCAGCTTAATGACCGGGAATTCACCCCTCCACTTT. V and J are TRBV7-8 and TRBJ1-6; D is undetermined. Trimming left V 2 bases short and J 7 bases short, with 9 bases between. The CDR3 runs to 14 residues. Germline lookup yields CDR1 SGHVS and CDR2 FQNEAQ.

The CDR3 bases are TGCAGCGTCTGTGTCGGCGAGTCTGGAAACACCATATATTTT. As protein: CSVCVGESGNTIYF. The rearrangement links TRBV29-1 to TRBJ1-3; no reliable D call. Germline CDR1 reads SQVTM; CDR2 reads ANQGSEA. V lost 6 bases and J 1 base, leaving 13 bases between the germline ends. There are 14 residues in the CDR3.

With respect to this clonotype: One end of the junction does not line up with germline, which may come from a read error. This sequence joins TRBV10-2 and TRBJ1-5; 10 nucleotides agree with TRBD1. This CDR3 comprises 15 residues. Germline-derived CDR1 and CDR2 are WSHSY and SAAADI. CDR3 bases: TGCACCAGCAGTGGGGACAGGGGTTATGAGCAGCCCCAGCATTTT. It translates to CTSSGDRGYEQPQHF.

The rearrangement links TRBV25-1 to TRBJ1-2, with a possible D match to TRBD1 (5 bases). With 3 bases removed from V and 4 bases from J, the gap between germline ends came to 12 bases. Germline V gene data show CDR1 as MGHDK and CDR2 as SYGVNS. The CDR3 has 14 residues. This CDR3 reads CASSERGATYGYTF. Here the CDR3 DNA reads TGTGCCAGCAGTGAGAGAGGGGCAACCTATGGCTACACCTTC.

With regard to this clonotype: A much more abundant neighbour one base away suggests this may be a read error. CDR3 protein: CASSYPSDEQLF. The CDR3, as DNA: TGTGCCAGCAGTTACCCCAGCGACGAGCAGCTCTTC. The V and J genes are TRBV6-2 or TRBV6-3 and TRBJ2-1; no reliable D call. Germline lookup yields CDR1 MNHEY and CDR2 SVGEGT. CDR3 length equals 12 residues.

For this clonotype: In this CDR3 the conserved last residue, phenylalanine or tryptophan, is missing, so a read error is likely. The CDR3 loop is CSVEPEGYNEQFL. The CDR3 coding sequence is TGCAGCGTTGAACCAGAAGGGTATAATGAGCAGTTCTTA. This chain links TRBV29-1 with TRBJ2-1; D is uncertain. Trimming left V 2 bases short and J 7 bases short, with 12 bases between. The CDR3 totals 13 residues. Germline V gives CDR1 SQVTM, CDR2 ANQGSEA.

Of note for this clonotype: It may be a read error: a sequence one base away is much more abundant. This CDR3 is CASSPRGLGNEQLF. CDR3 nucleotides: TGTGCCAGCAGTCCCAGGGGTCTCGGCAATGAGCAGCTCTTC. The genes are TRBV6-6 and TRBJ2-1; D perhaps matches TRBD1 (6 bases). This CDR3 comprises 14 residues. Germline CDR1 MNHNY, CDR2 SVGAGI (reference sequence).

Remarks on this clonotype: A much larger clone sits a single nucleotide away, making a read error possible. The chain combines TRBV12-3 or TRBV12-4 with TRBJ2-5; a possible D gene is TRBD1 (5 bases). The CDR3 extends over 14 amino acids. The CDR3 protein is CVSSGDSARETQYF. The CDR3 DNA reads as TGTGTCAGCAGTGGAGACAGTGCCCGCGAGACCCAGTACTTC.

This chain links TRBV4-1 with TRBJ2-7; D may correspond to TRBD1 or TRBD2 (6 bases each). Per germline, CDR1 MGHRA and CDR2 YSYEKL. The length of the CDR3 is 13 residues. With 3 bases removed from V and 6 bases from J, the gap between germline ends came to 12 bases. CDR3 coding DNA: TGCGCCAGCAGCCACCCGGGGGCGCGCGAGCAGTACTTC. Translation gives CASSHPGAREQYF.

Comment on this clonotype: Given a much more abundant clone one base away, this may be a read error. This chain's CDR3 is CASRRGLAGSHNEQFF. The CDR3, as DNA: TGTGCCAGCAGAAGGGGACTAGCGGGATCCCACAATGAGCAGTTCTTC. The V gene is TRBV12-3 or TRBV12-4, the J gene TRBJ2-1; TRBD2 agrees at 13 bases. The V and J ends lost 6 bases and 5 bases, in that order; junction bases with no gene match: 7. The CDR3 extends over 16 amino acids.

Details on this clonotype: The junction departs from the called germline gene at one end, perhaps through a read error. The chain uses TRBV10-3 and TRBJ2-3, with D perhaps given as TRBD1 or TRBD2 (5 bases each). The CDR3 length is 14 residues. Germline V CDR1 and CDR2: ENHRY, SYGVKD. CDR3 region: CVISGAGTTDTQYF. The CDR3 DNA reads TGTGTCATCAGTGGTGCAGGGACCACAGATACGCAGTATTTT.

With regard to this clonotype: This may stem from a read error, because a much larger clone lies one nucleotide away. The conserved phenylalanine or tryptophan normally closing the CDR3 is absent here, so this likely arose from a read error. V is TRBV10-3 and J is TRBJ2-2, with D possibly TRBD2 on 5 matching bases. V was shortened by 7 bases and J by 6 bases, with 12 bases between the two germline ends. The germline CDR1 and CDR2 sequences are ENHRY and SYGVKD. The CDR3 extends over 13 amino acids. CDR3 bases: TGTGCCATCACTACGGACGGGGCCGGGGAGCTGTTTCTT. As protein: CAITTDGAGELFL.

V is TRBV6-1 and J is TRBJ1-3; 8 positions match TRBD1. Germline assignment: CDR1 MNHNS and CDR2 SASEGT. V lost 4 bases, J lost 8 bases, and 13 bases stayed unmatched. CDR3 length equals 16 residues. The DNA for the CDR3 is TGTGCCAGCAGTGTTTCAACTGGGACAGGAGGAGACACCATATATTTT. Translation: CASSVSTGTGGDTIYF.